What follows are 3 T cell receptor beta chains derived from one specimen sequenced in a study of spatial heterogeneity in lung cancer. Time point noted: blood at routine non-recurrence follow-up after resection. TCRdb reprocessed the 5' RACE reads with MiXCR, giving one entry per CDR3 protein. This sample has about 87,000 distinct CDR3 sequences; roughly 19% occur once, and the top ten carry about a fifth. The input for sequencing was PBMCs, taken at follow-up. The receptors derive from a male donor with early-stage non-small cell lung cancer.

The CDR3 reads CASSPRDRLNTEAFF. In nucleotides, the CDR3 is TGTGCCAGCAGTCCCCGCGACAGACTGAACACTGAAGCTTTCTTT. This chain connects TRBV7-9 to TRBJ1-1; TRBD1 is a possible D gene (5 bases). Germline values: CDR1 SEHNR, CDR2 FQNEAQ (reference sequence). Trimming shortened V by 6 bases and J by 0 bases, and 14 bases separated the two germline ends. This CDR3 comprises 15 residues.

This clonotype came up a few times. This chain links TRBV20-1 with TRBJ2-7; D unresolved. Trimming shortened V by 7 bases and J by 0 bases, and 10 bases separated the two germline ends. This CDR3 has 12 amino acids. The germline V gene encodes CDR1 DFQATT and CDR2 SNEGSKA (reference sequence). CDR3 region: CSVGISSYEQYF. The CDR3, as DNA: TGCAGTGTAGGGATATCCTCCTACGAGCAGTACTTC.

This clonotype was observed a few times. The chain couples TRBV7-2 to TRBJ1-5, with D unclear. Germline V lookup: CDR1 SGHTA, CDR2 FQGNSA. The CDR3 has 13 residues. V lost 2 bases and J lost 7, with 9 bases in between. DNA for the CDR3: TGTGCCAGCAGCTTAAGACGCGGGCAGCCCCAGCATTTT. Encoded protein: CASSLRRGQPQHF.